Sequencing of this TCR beta chain was carried out in a study of chemoradiotherapy in HPV16-positive cancers. Study results and limitations: In HPV16-positive patients, HPV-responsive T-cell expansion tracked better recurrence-free survival.

As regards this clone: Its antigen is undetermined.

Germline V gene lookup returns CDR1 SEHNR and CDR2 FQNEAQ (reference sequence). CDR3 size: 13 residues. The germline V and J ends were trimmed by 4 bases and 5 bases, with 11 bases remaining between them. The table came from immunoSEQ multiplex PCR; TCRdb's copy has only in-frame clones and leaves some out. The table lists more than 30,000 clones, roughly nine tenths of them singletons. The chain links TRBV7-9 to TRBJ1-1, with D tentatively TRBD1 (6 bases). The material was blood, obtained from a patient who underwent chemoradiotherapy. This receptor was obtained from a human donor with HPV-associated anogenital cancer. The CDR3 loop reads CASSWPGATEAFF. Here the CDR3 DNA reads TGTGCCAGCAGCTGGCCGGGGGCTACTGAAGCTTTCTTT. Full variable domain (outside the CDR3, taken from reference TRBV7-9 and TRBJ1-1): DTGVSQNPRHKITKRGQNVTFRCDPISEHNRLYWYRQTLGQGPEFLTYFQNEAQLEKSRLLSDRFSAERPKGSFSTLEIQRTEQGDSAMYLCASSWPGATEAFFGQGTRLTVV.